This paragraph covers one T cell receptor beta chain sequence. This specimen comes from a study of T-cell memory formation after mild COVID-19. cDNA libraries for TCR alpha and TCR beta, carrying sample barcodes and UMIs, came from 5'RACE with constant-segment primers. Using its own MiXCR run on the 5' RACE reads, TCRdb lists one record per CDR3 protein. The data show about 290,000 distinct CDR3 sequences, roughly 15% seen once. Sequencing was done on a sample of PBMCs or a T cell subset sorted from them (not recorded which). The source of this sequence is a man younger than 30 who had mild COVID-19 (a few samples of this study predate the infection). Cell type and time point are not known.

The CDR3 coding sequence is TGTGCCAGCAGCTTAGAAACACTAGCGGGGTACAATGAGCAGTTCTTC. This sequence encodes CASSLETLAGYNEQFF. The chain joins TRBV7-6 to TRBJ2-1; 10 bases are shared with TRBD2. Germline V CDR1 and CDR2: SGHVS, FNYEAQ. The CDR3 is 16 amino acids. V trimming: 1 base; J trimming: 4 bases; junction bases outside the gene matches: 4.